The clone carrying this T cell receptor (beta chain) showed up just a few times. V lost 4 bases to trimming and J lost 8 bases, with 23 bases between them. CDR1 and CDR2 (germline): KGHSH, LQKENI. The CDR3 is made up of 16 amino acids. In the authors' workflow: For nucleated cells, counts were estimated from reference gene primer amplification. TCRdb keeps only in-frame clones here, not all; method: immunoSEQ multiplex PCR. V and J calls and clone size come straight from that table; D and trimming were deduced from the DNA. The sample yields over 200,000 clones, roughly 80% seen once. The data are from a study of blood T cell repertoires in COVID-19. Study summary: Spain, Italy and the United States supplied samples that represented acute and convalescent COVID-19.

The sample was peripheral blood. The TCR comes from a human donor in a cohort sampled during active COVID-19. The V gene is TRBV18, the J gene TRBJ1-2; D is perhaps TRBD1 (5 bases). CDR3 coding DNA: TGTGCCAGCTCACTCGACCTTCGGAGGGGCGCGAGAGGCTACACCTTC. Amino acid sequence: CASSLDLRRGARGYTF.